This TCR beta chain derives from a study of regulatory T cells in long-lasting Graves disease. Study-level points and caveats: Rather than thyroid tissue, only peripheral blood underwent study.

Time point described: newly diagnosed GD, antithyroid drugs for less than 3 months. RNA isolated from PBMCs was used to make the TCR library. This clonotype was recorded at least ten times. Its antigen is unidentified. This CDR3 is 17 amino acids long. Germline V lookup: CDR1 MNHEY, CDR2 SMNVEV (reference sequence). Trimming removed 4 bases from V and 6 bases from J; junction bases left unmatched: 9. The TCR beta library used iRepertoire HTBI primers with Arm-PCR amplification of CDR3. Via MiXCR, TCRdb re-called the multiplex PCR reads, giving one row per CDR3 protein. Among 380,000 or so distinct CDR3 sequences listed, around 15% were seen once. These records were also assigned to another study, of T cells in Graves' hyperthyroidism and ophthalmopathy. This second study notes: Uncontrolled infections, other autoimmune diseases, pregnancy or lactation led to exclusion of patients.

The sequence derives from a woman between 18 and 29 years old with Graves disease. The source material was peripheral blood mononuclear cells (PBMCs), sampled at new diagnosis, from a patient treated with antithyroid drugs. This chain joins TRBV27 and TRBJ2-3; 14 nucleotides align to TRBD2. In DNA, the CDR3 is TGTGCCAGCAGTTCCCCGCGGACTAGCGGGGGGCGGGATACGCAGTATTTT. This codes for CASSSPRTSGGRDTQYF.